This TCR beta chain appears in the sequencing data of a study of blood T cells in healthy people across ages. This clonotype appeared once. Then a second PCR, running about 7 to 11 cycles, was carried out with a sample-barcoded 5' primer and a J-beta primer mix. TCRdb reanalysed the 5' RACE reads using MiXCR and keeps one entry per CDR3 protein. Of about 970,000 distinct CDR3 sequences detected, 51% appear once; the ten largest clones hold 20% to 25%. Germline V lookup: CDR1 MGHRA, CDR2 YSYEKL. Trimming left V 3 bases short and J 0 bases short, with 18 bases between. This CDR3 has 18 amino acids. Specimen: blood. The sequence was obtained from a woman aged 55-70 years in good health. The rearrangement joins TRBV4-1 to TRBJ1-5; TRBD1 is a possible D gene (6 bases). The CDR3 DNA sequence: TGCGCCAGCAGCCACTATCTGGGGGCCGATTATAGCAATCAGCCCCAGCATTTT. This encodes CASSHYLGADYSNQPQHF.